This T cell receptor beta chain appears in the sequencing data of a study of T cell repertoires in cytomegalovirus infection. Points from the study as a whole: The ex vivo response showed dominance by HLA-C-restricted CMV-specific TCR beta clonotypes.

CDR1 LGHDT and CDR2 YNNKEL come from the germline V gene (reference sequence). This CDR3 contains 15 residues. V trimming: 4 bases; J trimming: 4 bases; junction bases outside the gene matches: 8. On this clonotype: The antigen is not known.

One entry per CDR3 protein, called by TCRdb with MiXCR from the reads. Of some 300,000 distinct CDR3 sequences in the sample, under 20% were seen once. This receptor was taken from a human donor in good health (CMV status not recorded). Some clones in this sample may be carry-over from other donors' samples. The V call is TRBV3-1, the J call TRBJ2-3; 7 nucleotides match TRBD2. What was sequenced was PBMCs. This CDR3 reads CASSLTAGLADTQYF. The CDR3 nucleotides are TGTGCCAGCAGCCTTACAGCGGGGCTGGCAGATACGCAGTATTTT.